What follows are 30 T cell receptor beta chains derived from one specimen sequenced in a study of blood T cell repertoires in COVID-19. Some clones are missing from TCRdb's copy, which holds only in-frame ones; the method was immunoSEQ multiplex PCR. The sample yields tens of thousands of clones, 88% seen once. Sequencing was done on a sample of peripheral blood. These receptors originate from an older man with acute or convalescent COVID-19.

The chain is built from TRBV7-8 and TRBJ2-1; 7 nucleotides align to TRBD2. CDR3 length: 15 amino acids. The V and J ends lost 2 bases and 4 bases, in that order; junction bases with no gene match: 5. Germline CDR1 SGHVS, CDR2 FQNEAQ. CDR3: CASSLRTSLYNEQFF. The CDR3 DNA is TGTGCCAGCAGCTTAAGGACTAGTCTTTACAATGAGCAGTTCTTC.

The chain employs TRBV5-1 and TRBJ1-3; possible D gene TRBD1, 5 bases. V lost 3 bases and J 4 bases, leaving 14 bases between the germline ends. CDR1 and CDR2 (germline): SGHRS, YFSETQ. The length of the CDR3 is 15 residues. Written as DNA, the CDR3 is TGCGCCAGCAGCTCTGGGGGGGTGCAAGGAAACACCATATATTTT. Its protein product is CASSSGGVQGNTIYF.

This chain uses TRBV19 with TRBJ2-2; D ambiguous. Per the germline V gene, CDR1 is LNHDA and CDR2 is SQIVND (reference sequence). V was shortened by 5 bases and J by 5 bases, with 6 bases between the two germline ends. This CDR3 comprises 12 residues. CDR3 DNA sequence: TGTGCCAGTAGTTTTTATACCGGGGAGCTGTTTTTT. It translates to CASSFYTGELFF.

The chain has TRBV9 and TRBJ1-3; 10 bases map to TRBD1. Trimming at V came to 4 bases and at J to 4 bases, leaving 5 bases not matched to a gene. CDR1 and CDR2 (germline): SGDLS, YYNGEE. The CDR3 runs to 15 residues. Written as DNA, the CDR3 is TGTGCCAGCAGCTCGGACAGGGGGAGCGGAAACACCATATATTTT. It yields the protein CASSSDRGSGNTIYF. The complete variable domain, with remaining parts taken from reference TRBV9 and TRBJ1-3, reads DSGVTQTPKHLITATGQRVTLRCSPRSGDLSVYWYQQSLDQGLQFLIQYYNGEERAKGNILERFSAQQFPDLHSELNLSSLELGDSALYFCASSSDRGSGNTIYFGEGSWLTVV.

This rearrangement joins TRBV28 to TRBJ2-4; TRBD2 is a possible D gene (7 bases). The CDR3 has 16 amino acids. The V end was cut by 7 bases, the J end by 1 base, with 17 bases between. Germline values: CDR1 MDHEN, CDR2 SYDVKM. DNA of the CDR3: TGTGCCAGCACCGAGCTCGGGGGGCATGCCAAAAACATTCAGTACTTC. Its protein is CASTELGGHAKNIQYF.

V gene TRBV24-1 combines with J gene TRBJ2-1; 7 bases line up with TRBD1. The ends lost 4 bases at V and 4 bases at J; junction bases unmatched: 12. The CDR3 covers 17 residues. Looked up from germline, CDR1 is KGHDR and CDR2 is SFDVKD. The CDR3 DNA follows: TGTGCCACCAGTGACGGGACCAGGGGGATTAGGTACAATGAGCAGTTCTTC. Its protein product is CATSDGTRGIRYNEQFF.

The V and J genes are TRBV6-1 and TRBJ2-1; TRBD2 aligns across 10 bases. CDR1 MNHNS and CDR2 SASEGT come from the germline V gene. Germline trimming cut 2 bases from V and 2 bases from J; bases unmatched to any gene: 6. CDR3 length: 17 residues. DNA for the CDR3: TGTGCCAGCAGTGAATTTCTAGCGGGAGTGACCTACAATGAGCAGTTCTTC. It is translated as CASSEFLAGVTYNEQFF.

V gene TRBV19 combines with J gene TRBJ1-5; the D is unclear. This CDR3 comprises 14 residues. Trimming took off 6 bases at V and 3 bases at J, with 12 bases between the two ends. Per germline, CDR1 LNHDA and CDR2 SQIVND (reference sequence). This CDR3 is CASRNGQFNQPQHF. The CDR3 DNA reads TGTGCCAGTAGGAATGGGCAGTTCAATCAGCCCCAGCATTTT.

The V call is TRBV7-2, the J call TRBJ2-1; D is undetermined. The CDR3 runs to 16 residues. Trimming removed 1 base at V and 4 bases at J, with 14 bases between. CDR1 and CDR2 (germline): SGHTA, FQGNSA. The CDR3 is CASSLGGAVLYNEQFF. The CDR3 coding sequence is TGTGCCAGCAGCTTAGGTGGCGCGGTCCTTTACAATGAGCAGTTCTTC.

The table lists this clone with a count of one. The CDR3 region has the DNA TGTGCCAGCAGCTTGGGTACTAGCGGGGGATACAATGAGCAGTTCTTC. This encodes CASSLGTSGGYNEQFF. The chain joins TRBV5-4 to TRBJ2-1; 11 bases line up with TRBD2. CDR1 is SGHNT, CDR2 YYREEE, per germline (reference sequence). V lost 0 bases and J lost 4; bases outside the gene matches: 3. The CDR3 contains 16 residues.

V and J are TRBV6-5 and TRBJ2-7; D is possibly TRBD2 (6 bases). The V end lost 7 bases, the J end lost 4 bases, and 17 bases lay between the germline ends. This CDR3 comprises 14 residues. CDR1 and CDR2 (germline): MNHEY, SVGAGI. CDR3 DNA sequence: TGTGCCAGCATCGCGGGACTGCCCCCTTACGAGCAGTACTTC. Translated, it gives CASIAGLPPYEQYF.

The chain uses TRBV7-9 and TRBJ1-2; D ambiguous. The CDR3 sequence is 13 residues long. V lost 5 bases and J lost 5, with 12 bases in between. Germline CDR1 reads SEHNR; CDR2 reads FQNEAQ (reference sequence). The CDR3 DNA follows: TGTGCCAGCAGCCCCGGCGCGGTATATGGCTACACCTTC. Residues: CASSPGAVYGYTF.

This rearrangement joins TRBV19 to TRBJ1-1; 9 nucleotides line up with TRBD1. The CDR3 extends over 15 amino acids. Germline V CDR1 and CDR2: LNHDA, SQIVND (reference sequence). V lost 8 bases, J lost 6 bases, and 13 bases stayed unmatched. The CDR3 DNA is TGTGCCAGTTCCCACACCGGGACAGGGTCGGCTGAAGCTTTCTTT. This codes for CASSHTGTGSAEAFF.

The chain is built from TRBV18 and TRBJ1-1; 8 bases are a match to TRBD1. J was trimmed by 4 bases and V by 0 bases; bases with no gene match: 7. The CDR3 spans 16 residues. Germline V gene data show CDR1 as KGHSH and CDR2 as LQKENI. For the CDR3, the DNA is TGTGCCAGCTCACCACCGAGGCAGGGGGCCGTCACTGAAGCTTTCTTT. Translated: CASSPPRQGAVTEAFF.

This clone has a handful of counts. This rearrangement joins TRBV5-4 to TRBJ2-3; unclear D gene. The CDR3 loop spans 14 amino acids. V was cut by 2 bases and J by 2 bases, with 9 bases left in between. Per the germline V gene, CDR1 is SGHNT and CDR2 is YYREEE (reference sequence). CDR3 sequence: CASSFGLHTDTQYF. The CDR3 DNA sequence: TGTGCCAGCAGCTTTGGGCTGCACACAGATACGCAGTATTTT.

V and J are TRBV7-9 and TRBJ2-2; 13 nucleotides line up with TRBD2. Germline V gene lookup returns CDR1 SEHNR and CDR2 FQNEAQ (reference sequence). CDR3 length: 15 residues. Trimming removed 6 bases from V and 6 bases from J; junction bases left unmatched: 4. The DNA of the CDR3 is TGTGCCAGCAGACGGACTAGCGGGAGCTCCGGGGAGCTGTTTTTT. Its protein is CASRRTSGSSGELFF.

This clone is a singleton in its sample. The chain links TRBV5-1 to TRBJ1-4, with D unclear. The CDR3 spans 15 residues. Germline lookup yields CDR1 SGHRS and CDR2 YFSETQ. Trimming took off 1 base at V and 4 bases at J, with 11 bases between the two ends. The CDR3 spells CASSLFMADNEKLFF. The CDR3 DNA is TGCGCCAGCAGCTTGTTTATGGCGGATAATGAAAAACTGTTTTTT. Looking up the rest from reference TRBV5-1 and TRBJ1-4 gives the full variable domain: KAGVTQTPRYLIKTRGQQVTLSCSPISGHRSVSWYQQTPGQGLQFLFEYFSETQRNKGNFPGRFSGRQFSNSRSEMNVSTLELGDSALYLCASSLFMADNEKLFFGSGTQLSVL.

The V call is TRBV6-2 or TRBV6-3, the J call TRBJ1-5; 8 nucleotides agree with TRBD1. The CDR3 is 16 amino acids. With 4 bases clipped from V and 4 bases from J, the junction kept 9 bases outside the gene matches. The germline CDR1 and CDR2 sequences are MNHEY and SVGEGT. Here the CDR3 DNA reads TGTGCCAGCAGTTTCGGACAGGGTATGAGGAATCAGCCCCAGCATTTT. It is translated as CASSFGQGMRNQPQHF.

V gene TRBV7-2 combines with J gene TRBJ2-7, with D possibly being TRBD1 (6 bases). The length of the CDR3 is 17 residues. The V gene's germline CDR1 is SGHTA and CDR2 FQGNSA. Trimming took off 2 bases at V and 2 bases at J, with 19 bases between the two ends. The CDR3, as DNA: TGTGCCAGCAGCTTAATGGGTGGGGGCAGGTTGCCCTACGAGCAGTACTTC. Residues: CASSLMGGGRLPYEQYF.

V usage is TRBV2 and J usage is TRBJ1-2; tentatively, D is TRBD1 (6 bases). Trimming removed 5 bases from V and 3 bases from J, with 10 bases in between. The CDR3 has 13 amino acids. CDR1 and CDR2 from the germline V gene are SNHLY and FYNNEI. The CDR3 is CASSWGLDYGYTF. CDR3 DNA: TGTGCCAGCAGTTGGGGGCTCGACTATGGCTACACCTTC.

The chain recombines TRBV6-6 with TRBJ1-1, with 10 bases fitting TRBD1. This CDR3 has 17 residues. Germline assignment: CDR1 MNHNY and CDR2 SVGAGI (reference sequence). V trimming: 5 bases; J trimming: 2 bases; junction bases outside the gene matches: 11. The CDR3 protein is CASSQLTGTGVNTEAFF. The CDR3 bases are TGTGCCAGCAGTCAATTAACCGGGACAGGGGTAAACACTGAAGCTTTCTTT.

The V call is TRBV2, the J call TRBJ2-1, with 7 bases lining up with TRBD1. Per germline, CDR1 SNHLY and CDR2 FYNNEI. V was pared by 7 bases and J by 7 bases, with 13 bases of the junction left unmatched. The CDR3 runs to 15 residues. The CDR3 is CASNRQGGVRNEQFF. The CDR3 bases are TGTGCCAGCAATCGACAGGGTGGGGTGAGGAATGAGCAGTTCTTC.

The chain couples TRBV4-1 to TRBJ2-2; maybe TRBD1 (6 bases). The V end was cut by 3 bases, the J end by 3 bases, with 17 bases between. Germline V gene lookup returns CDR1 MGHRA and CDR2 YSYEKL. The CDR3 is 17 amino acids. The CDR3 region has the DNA TGCGCCAGCAGCCATCCCAACCTCGACAGGTACACCGGGGAGCTGTTTTTT. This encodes CASSHPNLDRYTGELFF.

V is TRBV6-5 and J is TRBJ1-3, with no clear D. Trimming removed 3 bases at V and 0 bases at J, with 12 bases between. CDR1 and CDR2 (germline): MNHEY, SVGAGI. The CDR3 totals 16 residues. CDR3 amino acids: CASSYTTASSGNTIYF. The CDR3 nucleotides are TGTGCCAGCAGTTATACGACCGCTAGCTCTGGAAACACCATATATTTT.

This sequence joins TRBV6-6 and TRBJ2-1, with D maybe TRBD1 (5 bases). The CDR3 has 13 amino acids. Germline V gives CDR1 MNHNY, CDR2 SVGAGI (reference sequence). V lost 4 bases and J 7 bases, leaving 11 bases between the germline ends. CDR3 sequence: CASSSQGMNEQFF. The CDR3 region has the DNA TGTGCCAGCAGTTCGCAGGGCATGAATGAGCAGTTCTTC.

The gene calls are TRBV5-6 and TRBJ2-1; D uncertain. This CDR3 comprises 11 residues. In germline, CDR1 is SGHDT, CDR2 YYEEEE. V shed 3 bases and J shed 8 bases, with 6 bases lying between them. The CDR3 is CASSSVDEQFF. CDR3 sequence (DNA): TGTGCCAGCAGCTCGGTGGATGAGCAGTTCTTC.

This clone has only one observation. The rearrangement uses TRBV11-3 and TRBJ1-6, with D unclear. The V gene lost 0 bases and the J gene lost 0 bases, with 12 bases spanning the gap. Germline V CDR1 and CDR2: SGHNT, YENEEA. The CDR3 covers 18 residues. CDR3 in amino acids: CASSLDREPSSYNSPLHF. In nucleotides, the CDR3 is TGTGCCAGCAGCTTAGATCGGGAACCGAGCTCCTATAATTCACCCCTCCACTTT. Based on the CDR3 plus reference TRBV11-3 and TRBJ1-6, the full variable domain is EAGVVQSPRYKIIEKKQPVAFWCNPISGHNTLYWYLQNLGQGPELLIRYENEEAVDDSQLPKDRFSAERLKGVDSTLKIQPAELGDSAVYLCASSLDREPSSYNSPLHFGNGTRLTVT.

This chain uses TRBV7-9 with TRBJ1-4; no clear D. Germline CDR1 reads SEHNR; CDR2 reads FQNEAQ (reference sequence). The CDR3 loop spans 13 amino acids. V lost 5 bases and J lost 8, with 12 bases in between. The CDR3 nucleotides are TGTGCCAGCAGCGTCAGGACGGGGGAAAAACTGTTTTTT. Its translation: CASSVRTGEKLFF.

The CDR3, as DNA: TGTGCCAGCAGCCCGCGGGTTGTCCCAGATACGCAGTATTTT. Protein: CASSPRVVPDTQYF. V and J are TRBV14 and TRBJ2-3, with TRBD2 as a possible D gene (5 bases). Per the germline V gene, CDR1 is SGHDN and CDR2 is FVKESK. CDR3 length: 14 amino acids. Deletions cut 4 bases from V and 4 bases from J, with 12 bases between.

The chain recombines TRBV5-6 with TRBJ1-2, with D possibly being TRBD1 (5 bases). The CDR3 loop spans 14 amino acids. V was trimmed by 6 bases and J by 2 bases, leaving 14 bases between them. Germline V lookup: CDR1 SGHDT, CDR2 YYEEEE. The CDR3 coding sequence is TGTGCCAGCACCAGGGCAGGGTCGAACTATGGCTACACCTTC. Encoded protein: CASTRAGSNYGYTF. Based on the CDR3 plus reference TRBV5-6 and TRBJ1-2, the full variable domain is DAGVTQSPTHLIKTRGQQVTLRCSPKSGHDTVSWYQQALGQGPQFIFQYYEEEERQRGNFPDRFSGHQFPNYSSELNVNALLLGDSALYLCASTRAGSNYGYTFGSGTRLTVV.